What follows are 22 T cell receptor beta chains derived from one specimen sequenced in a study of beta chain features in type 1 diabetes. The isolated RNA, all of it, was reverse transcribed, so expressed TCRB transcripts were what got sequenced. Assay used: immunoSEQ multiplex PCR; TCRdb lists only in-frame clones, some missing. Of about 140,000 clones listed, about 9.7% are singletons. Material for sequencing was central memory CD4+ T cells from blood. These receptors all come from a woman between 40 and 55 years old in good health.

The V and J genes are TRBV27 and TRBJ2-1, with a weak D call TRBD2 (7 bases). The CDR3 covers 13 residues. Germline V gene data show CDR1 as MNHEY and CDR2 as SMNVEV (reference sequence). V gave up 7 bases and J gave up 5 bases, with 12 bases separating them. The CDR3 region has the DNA TGTGCCAGCAAGACGGGGGGCGACAATGAGCAGTTCTTC. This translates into CASKTGGDNEQFF.

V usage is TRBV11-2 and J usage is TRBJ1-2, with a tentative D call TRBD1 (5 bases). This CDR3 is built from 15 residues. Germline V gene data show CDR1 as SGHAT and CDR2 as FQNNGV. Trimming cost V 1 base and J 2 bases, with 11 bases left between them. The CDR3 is CASSLAPTANYGYTF. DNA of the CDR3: TGTGCCAGCAGCTTAGCACCGACAGCAAACTATGGCTACACCTTC.

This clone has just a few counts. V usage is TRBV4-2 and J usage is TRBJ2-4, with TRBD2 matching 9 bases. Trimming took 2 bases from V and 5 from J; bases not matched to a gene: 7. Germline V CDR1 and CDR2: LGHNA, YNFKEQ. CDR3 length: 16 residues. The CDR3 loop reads CASSQTSAGGQNIQYF. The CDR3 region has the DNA TGTGCCAGCAGCCAAACGTCCGCGGGGGGGCAAAACATTCAGTACTTC.

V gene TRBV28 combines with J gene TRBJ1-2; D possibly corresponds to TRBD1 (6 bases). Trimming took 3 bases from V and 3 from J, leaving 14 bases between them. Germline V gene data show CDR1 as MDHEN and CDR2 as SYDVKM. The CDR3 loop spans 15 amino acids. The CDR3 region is CASSFYDPGDYGYTF. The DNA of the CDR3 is TGTGCCAGCAGTTTTTACGACCCAGGGGACTATGGCTACACCTTC.

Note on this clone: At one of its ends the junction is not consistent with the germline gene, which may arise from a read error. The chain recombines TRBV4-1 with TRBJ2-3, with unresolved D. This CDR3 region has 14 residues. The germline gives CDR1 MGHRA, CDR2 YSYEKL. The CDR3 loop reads CASSQSPSTDTQYF. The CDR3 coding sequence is TGTGCCAGCAGCCAGAGCCCGTCCACAGATACGCAGTATTTT.

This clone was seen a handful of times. DNA of the CDR3: TGTGCCAGCAGCCAAGTAGGAGCTAGTCAGCCCCAGCATTTT. This translates into CASSQVGASQPQHF. The genes are TRBV4-2 and TRBJ1-5, with no clear D. This CDR3 is 14 amino acids long. The germline CDR1 and CDR2 sequences are LGHNA and YNFKEQ. The V end lost 1 base, the J end lost 6 bases, and 10 bases lay between the germline ends.

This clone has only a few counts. The CDR3 loop is CASSQYGYTF. The CDR3 nucleotides read TGTGCCAGCAGCCAGTATGGCTACACCTTC. The chain joins TRBV2 to TRBJ1-2; D is unresolved. The CDR3 loop spans 10 amino acids. Trimming took 6 bases from V and 5 from J, leaving 4 bases between them. CDR1 and CDR2 (germline): SNHLY, FYNNEI.

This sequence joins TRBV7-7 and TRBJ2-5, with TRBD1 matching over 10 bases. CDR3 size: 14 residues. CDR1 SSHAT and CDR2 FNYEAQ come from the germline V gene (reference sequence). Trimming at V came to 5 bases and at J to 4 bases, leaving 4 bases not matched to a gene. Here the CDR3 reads CASSRTGGRETQYF. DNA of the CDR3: TGTGCCAGCAGCAGGACAGGGGGTAGAGAGACCCAGTACTTC. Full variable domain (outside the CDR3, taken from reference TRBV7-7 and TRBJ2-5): GAGVSQSPRYKVTKRGQDVTLRCDPISSHATLYWYQQALGQGPEFLTYFNYEAQPDKSGLPSDRFSAERPEGSISTLTIQRTEQRDSAMYRCASSRTGGRETQYFGPGTRLLVL.

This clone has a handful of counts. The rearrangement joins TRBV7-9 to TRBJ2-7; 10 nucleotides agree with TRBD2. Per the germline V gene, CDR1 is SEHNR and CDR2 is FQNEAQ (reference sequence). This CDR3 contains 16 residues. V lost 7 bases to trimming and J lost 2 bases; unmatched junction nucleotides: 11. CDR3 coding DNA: TGTGCCAGCACCCTATTTCCGGGACTAGCGACCTACGAGCAGTACTTC. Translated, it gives CASTLFPGLATYEQYF.

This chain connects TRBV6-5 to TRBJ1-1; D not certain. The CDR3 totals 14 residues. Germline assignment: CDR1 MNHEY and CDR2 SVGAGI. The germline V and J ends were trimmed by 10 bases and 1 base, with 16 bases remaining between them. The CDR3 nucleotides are TGTGCCACCGAGTGGCCAGGCCGGAACACTGAAGCTTTCTTT. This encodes CATEWPGRNTEAFF.

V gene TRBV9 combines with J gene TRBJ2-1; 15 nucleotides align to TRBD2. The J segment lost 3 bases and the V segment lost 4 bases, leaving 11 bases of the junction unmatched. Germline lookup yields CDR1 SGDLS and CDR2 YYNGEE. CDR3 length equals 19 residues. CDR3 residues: CASSPPGGTSGGNYNEQFF. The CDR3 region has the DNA TGTGCCAGCAGCCCCCCCGGAGGGACTAGCGGGGGGAACTACAATGAGCAGTTCTTC.

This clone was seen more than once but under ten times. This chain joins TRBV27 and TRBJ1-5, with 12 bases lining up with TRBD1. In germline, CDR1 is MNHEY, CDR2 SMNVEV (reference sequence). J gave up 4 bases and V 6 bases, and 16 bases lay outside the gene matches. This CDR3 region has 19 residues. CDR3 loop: CASSTFTGQGAGGNQPQHF. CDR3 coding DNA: TGTGCCAGCAGCACGTTCACGGGACAGGGGGCTGGGGGGAATCAGCCCCAGCATTTT.

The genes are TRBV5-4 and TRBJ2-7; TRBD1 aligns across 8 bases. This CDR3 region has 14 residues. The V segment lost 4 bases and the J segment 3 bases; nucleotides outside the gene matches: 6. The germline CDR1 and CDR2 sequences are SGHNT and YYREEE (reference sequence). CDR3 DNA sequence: TGTGCCAGCAGCGTGGGGGGACAGGTCTACGAGCAGTACTTC. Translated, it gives CASSVGGQVYEQYF.

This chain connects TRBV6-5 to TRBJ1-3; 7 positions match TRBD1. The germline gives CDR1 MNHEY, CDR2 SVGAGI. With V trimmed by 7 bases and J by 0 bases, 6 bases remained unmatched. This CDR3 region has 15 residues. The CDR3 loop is CASIPGTASGNTIYF. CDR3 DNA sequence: TGTGCCAGCATCCCCGGGACAGCCTCTGGAAACACCATATATTTT.

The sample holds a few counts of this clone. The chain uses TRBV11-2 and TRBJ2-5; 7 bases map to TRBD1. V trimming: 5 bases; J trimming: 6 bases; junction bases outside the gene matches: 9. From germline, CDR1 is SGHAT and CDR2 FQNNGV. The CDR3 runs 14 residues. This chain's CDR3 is CASSGGQTAQTQYF. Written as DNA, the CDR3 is TGTGCCAGCAGCGGGGGACAGACTGCTCAGACCCAGTACTTC.

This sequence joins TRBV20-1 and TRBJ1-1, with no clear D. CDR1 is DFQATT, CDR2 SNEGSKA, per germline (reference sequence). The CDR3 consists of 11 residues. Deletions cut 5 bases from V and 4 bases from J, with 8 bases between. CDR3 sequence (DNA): TGCAGTGCTCTACAGTCCACTGAAGCTTTCTTT. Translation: CSALQSTEAFF.

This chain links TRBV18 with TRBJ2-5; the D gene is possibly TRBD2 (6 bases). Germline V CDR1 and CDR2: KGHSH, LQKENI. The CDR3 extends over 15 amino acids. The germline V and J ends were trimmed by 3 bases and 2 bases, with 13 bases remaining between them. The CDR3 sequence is CASSPYGGAQETQYF. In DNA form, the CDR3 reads TGTGCCAGCTCACCGTACGGGGGAGCACAAGAGACCCAGTACTTC.

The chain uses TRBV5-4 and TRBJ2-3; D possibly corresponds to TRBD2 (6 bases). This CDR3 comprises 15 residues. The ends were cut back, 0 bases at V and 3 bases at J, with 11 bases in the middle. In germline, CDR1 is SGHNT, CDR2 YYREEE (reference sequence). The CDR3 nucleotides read TGTGCCAGCAGCTTGGCGGGGGTTAGGACAGATACGCAGTATTTT. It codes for CASSLAGVRTDTQYF.

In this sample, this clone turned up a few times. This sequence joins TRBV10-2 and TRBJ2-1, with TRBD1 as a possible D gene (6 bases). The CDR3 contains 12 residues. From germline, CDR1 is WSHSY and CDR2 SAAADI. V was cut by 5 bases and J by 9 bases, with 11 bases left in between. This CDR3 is CASSTGYFEQFF. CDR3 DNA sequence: TGCGCCAGCAGTACAGGGTATTTTGAGCAGTTCTTC.

The CDR3 protein is CASSYNRLAGVDEQFF. The DNA for the CDR3 is TGTGCCAGCAGCTACAACCGACTAGCGGGGGTCGATGAGCAGTTCTTC. V usage is TRBV7-2 and J usage is TRBJ2-1; 12 bases line up with TRBD2. Losses at the gene ends were 4 bases for V and 8 bases for J; bases not matched to a gene: 9. The CDR3 sequence is 16 residues long. The germline V gene encodes CDR1 SGHTA and CDR2 FQGNSA.

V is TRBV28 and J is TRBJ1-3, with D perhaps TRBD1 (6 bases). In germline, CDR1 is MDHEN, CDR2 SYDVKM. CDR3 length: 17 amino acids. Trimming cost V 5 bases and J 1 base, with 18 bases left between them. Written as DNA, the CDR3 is TGTGCCAGCAGTCCTCGACTTGGACAGATATCTGGAAACACCATATATTTT. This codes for CASSPRLGQISGNTIYF.

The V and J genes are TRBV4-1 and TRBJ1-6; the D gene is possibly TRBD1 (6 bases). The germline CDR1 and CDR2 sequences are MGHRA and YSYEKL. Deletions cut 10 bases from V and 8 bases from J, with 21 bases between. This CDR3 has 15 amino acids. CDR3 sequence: CATTTGLEVYSPLHF. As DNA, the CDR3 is TGCGCCACCACGACAGGTCTCGAAGTCTATTCACCCCTCCACTTT.